This note documents a single TCR beta chain sequence. Its antigen is unknown. No base quality values were provided; no much bigger clone lies one nucleotide off. These data originate in a study of T cell repertoires in cytomegalovirus infection (dated by TCRdb to the late 2010s). Concerning the study at large: Peptide stimulations targeted recently identified HLA-C-restricted CMV epitopes, whose presentation resists viral immunomodulation, together with well-studied HLA-B-restricted epitopes. Because public TCR beta signatures pointed to carriage of CMV infection together with the matching HLA type, the HLA type of each donor mattered for the analysis.

Points the paper makes about the study in general: In the ex vivo response, HLA-C-restricted CMV-specific TCR beta clonotypes were dominant, and in two of eight donors the single most frequent clonotype came from this HLA-C-restricted group. Cumulative frequency of public TCR beta family members discriminated carriers of CMV infection plus the relevant HLA type in this cohort and an independent approximately 350-donor cohort.

Instrument on record: Illumina HiSeq 1500. The raw public reads went through TCRdb reprocessing: fastp at Q25, MiXCR clone calling, in-frame beta chains kept. Every CDR3 protein is listed once, alongside the most common genes and DNA of its rows. The sample records about 830,000 distinct CDR3 sequences, about 33% of which are singletons. The top ten hold roughly 12% of the sample. In light of the paper, this sample's treatment or condition label describes: in vitro stimulation with specific CMV peptide epitopes to enrich CMV-specific T cells. Reading from cysteine to phenylalanine, the CDR3 counts 13 amino acids. The entry retains the CDR3 DNA only, 39 bases that are in frame from base 1. Per the germline V gene (reference sequence), LNHDA is the CDR1 and SQIVND is the CDR2. Relative to germline, V is 7 bases shorter and J is 8 bases shorter, with 17 bases between their ends.

The clonotype was recovered from a human donor in good health (CMV status not recorded). Some clones in this sample may be carry-over from other donors' samples. Sequenced material: cultured CD8+ T cells from PBMCs, taken from culture after CMV antigen stimulation. The receptor chain draws on TRBV19 and TRBJ1-2, with no confident D gene call. CDR3 reads: CASIGPTPNGYTF. The sequenced DNA is TGTGCCAGTATTGGCCCAACACCAAACGGCTACACCTTC.